The 9 T cell receptor beta chains given below trace back to one sample, sequenced in a study of tumor-infiltrating lymphocytes in localized non-small cell lung cancer. Produced via immunoSEQ multiplex PCR; TCRdb's table is partial and in-frame only. This repertoire shows around 2,300 clones, about 51% found once; its top ten account for 9.5% to 15%. Material: uninvolved lung tissue not adjacent to the tumor. Source of these receptors: a human donor with non-small cell lung cancer. Some clones in this sample may be carry-over from other donors' samples.

The chain couples TRBV29-1 to TRBJ2-7, with D possibly TRBD1 on 6 matching bases. Germline V gene lookup returns CDR1 SQVTM and CDR2 ANQGSEA. This CDR3 contains 13 residues. V lost 6 bases and J 5 bases, leaving 17 bases between the germline ends. The CDR3 region has the DNA TGCAGCGTCGCTGGGGGCTTGAGGGACGAGCAGTACTTC. Protein product: CSVAGGLRDEQYF.

The chain combines TRBV2 with TRBJ1-5; tentatively, D is TRBD1 (5 bases). The CDR3 consists of 14 residues. Germline CDR1 and CDR2: SNHLY and FYNNEI. Trimming pared 2 bases from V and 6 bases from J, leaving 11 bases between. In DNA form, the CDR3 reads TGTGCCAGCAGTGAAAACGCAGGGAGTCAGCCCCAGCATTTT. Protein sequence: CASSENAGSQPQHF. Using reference TRBV2 and TRBJ1-5 for the parts outside the CDR3, the full variable domain is EPEVTQTPSHQVTQMGQEVILRCVPISNHLYFYWYRQILGQKVEFLVSFYNNEISEKSEIFDDQFSVERPDGSNFTLKIRSTKLEDSAMYFCASSENAGSQPQHFGDGTRLSIL.

Written as DNA, the CDR3 is TGTGCCAGCAGCCAAGGAAGCGGGGGCTTAAGCTCCTACAATGAGCAGTTCTTC. Translating it yields CASSQGSGGLSSYNEQFF. This chain joins TRBV4-2 and TRBJ2-1, with TRBD2 matching over 8 bases. The V gene's germline CDR1 is LGHNA and CDR2 YNFKEQ. The CDR3 is 18 amino acids. Trimming removed 1 base from V and 0 bases from J; junction bases left unmatched: 8.

Relative to its sample, this clone is large. The chain is built from TRBV6-4 and TRBJ1-1, with D maybe TRBD1 (5 bases). The CDR3 length is 12 residues. The V and J ends lost 8 bases and 3 bases respectively, with 10 bases between them. Germline V gene data show CDR1 as MRHNA and CDR2 as SNTAGT. CDR3 DNA sequence: TGTGCCAGCCGGCAGGGCGACACTGAAGCTTTCTTT. It encodes CASRQGDTEAFF.

The chain links TRBV27 to TRBJ2-7; a possible D gene is TRBD1 (6 bases). CDR3 length equals 13 residues. Germline V gene data show CDR1 as MNHEY and CDR2 as SMNVEV (reference sequence). V lost 6 bases and J lost 1, with 10 bases in between. In DNA form, the CDR3 reads TGTGCCAGCAGGACAGGTTCTTCCTACGAGCAGTACTTC. It codes for CASRTGSSYEQYF.

CDR3 residues: CASSYEQGARYEQYF. CDR3 bases: TGTGCCAGCAGCTATGAACAGGGGGCGCGGTACGAGCAGTACTTC. This sequence joins TRBV11-2 and TRBJ2-7, with 9 bases aligning to TRBD1. Germline values: CDR1 SGHAT, CDR2 FQNNGV. This CDR3 spans 15 amino acids. V dropped 4 bases and J dropped 4; count of bases not matched to a gene: 8.

This clone was counted between two and nine times. The chain recombines TRBV5-4 with TRBJ2-7; 7 positions agree with TRBD2. This CDR3 contains 17 residues. With V trimmed by 0 bases and J by 4 bases, 13 bases remained unmatched. Germline V gene lookup returns CDR1 SGHNT and CDR2 YYREEE (reference sequence). In nucleotides, the CDR3 is TGTGCCAGCAGCTTGGGGCCGGGGGGTACCCAAGGGTACGAGCAGTACTTC. The encoded protein is CASSLGPGGTQGYEQYF.

There are a few counts of this clone. This chain links TRBV25-1 with TRBJ2-1; D tentatively fits TRBD1 or TRBD2 (5 bases each). This CDR3 contains 15 residues. Germline V gene lookup returns CDR1 MGHDK and CDR2 SYGVNS. Trimming stripped 2 bases from V and 1 base from J, with 9 bases between. CDR3 DNA: TGTGCCAGCAGTGAAGTCTGGGGGTCCTACAATGAGCAGTTCTTC. Protein product: CASSEVWGSYNEQFF.

The J gene is TRBJ2-7, the V gene TRBV7-9; 8 bases map to TRBD1. V dropped 0 bases and J dropped 3; count of bases not matched to a gene: 7. Per germline, CDR1 SEHNR and CDR2 FQNEAQ (reference sequence). The CDR3 has 16 residues. The CDR3 DNA follows: TGTGCCAGCAGCTTAGCTCAGGACAGGGACGACTACGAGCAGTACTTC. As protein: CASSLAQDRDDYEQYF.